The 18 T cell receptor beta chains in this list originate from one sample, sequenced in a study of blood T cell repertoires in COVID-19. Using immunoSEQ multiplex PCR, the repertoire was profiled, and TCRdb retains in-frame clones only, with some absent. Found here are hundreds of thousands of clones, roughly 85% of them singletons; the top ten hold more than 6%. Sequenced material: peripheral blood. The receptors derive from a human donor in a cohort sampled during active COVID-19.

In DNA form, the CDR3 reads TGCGCCAGCAGCGCATTTGGGGGGTCCGGACGTAATGAAAAACTGTTTTTT. This sequence encodes CASSAFGGSGRNEKLFF. The J gene is TRBJ1-4, the V gene TRBV5-1; D is possibly TRBD1 (5 bases). The CDR3 totals 17 residues. Germline CDR1 reads SGHRS; CDR2 reads YFSETQ. Trimming stripped 4 bases from V and 4 bases from J, with 20 bases between.

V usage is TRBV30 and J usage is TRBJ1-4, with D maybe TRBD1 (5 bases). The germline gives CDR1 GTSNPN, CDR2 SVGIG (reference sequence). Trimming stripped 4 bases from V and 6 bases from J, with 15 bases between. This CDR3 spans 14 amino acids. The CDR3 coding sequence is TGTGCCTGGACCCAGCGAGGGACTGATGAAAAACTGTTTTTT. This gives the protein CAWTQRGTDEKLFF.

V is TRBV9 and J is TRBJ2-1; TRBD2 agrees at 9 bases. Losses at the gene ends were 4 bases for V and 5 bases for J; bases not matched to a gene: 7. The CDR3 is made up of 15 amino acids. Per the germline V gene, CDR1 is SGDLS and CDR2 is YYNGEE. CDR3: CASSPRLAADNEQFF. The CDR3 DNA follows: TGTGCCAGCAGCCCCCGACTAGCGGCAGACAATGAGCAGTTCTTC.

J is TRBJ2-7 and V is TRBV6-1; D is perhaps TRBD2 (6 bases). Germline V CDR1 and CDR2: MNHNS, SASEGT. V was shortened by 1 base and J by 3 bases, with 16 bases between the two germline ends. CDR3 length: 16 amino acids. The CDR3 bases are TGTGCCAGCAGTGAAGTACTAGCAGCGCTCGGCTACGAGCAGTACTTC. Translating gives CASSEVLAALGYEQYF.

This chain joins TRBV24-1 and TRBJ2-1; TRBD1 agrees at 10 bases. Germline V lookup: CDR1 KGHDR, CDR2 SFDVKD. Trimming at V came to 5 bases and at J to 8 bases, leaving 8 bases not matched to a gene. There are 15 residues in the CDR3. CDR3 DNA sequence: TGTGCCACCAGTGGGCCGGGACAGGGGATCCATGAGCAGTTCTTC. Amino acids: CATSGPGQGIHEQFF.

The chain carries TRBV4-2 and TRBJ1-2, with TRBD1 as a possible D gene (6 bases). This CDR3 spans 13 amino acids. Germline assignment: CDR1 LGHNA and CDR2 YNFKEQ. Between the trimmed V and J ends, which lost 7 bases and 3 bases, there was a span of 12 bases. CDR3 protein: CASKQGTHYGYTF. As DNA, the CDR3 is TGTGCCAGCAAGCAGGGGACGCACTATGGCTACACCTTC.

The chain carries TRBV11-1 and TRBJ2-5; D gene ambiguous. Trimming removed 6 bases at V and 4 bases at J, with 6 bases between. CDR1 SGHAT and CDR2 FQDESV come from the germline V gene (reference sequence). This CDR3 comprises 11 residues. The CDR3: CASSSGETQYF. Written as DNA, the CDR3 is TGTGCCAGCAGTTCGGGAGAGACCCAGTACTTC.

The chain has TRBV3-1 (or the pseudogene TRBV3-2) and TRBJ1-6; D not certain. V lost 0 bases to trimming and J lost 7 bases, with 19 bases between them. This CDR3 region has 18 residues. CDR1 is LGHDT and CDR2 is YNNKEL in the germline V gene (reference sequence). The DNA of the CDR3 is TGTGCCAGCAGCCAAGATCGGGGTAGGAGTCTATTGAATTCACCCCTCCACTTT. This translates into CASSQDRGRSLLNSPLHF.

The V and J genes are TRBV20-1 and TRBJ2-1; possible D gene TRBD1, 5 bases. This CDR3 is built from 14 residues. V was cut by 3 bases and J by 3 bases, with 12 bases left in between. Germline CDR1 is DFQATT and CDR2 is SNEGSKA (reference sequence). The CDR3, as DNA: TGCAGTGCTAGTTCACCAGGGCACTACAATGAGCAGTTCTTC. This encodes CSASSPGHYNEQFF.

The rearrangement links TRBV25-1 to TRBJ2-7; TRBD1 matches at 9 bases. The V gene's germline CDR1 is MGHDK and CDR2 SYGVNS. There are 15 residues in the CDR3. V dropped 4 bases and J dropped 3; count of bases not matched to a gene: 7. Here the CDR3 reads CASSGVWGQGYEQYF. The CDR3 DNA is TGTGCCAGCAGTGGCGTTTGGGGACAGGGCTACGAGCAGTACTTC.

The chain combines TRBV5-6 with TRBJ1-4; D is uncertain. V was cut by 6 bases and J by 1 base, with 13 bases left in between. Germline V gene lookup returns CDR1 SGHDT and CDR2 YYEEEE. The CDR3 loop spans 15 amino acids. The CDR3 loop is CASTESRLTNEKLFF. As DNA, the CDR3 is TGTGCCAGCACCGAAAGCCGACTAACTAATGAAAAACTGTTTTTT. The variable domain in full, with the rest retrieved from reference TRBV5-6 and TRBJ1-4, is DAGVTQSPTHLIKTRGQQVTLRCSPKSGHDTVSWYQQALGQGPQFIFQYYEEEERQRGNFPDRFSGHQFPNYSSELNVNALLLGDSALYLCASTESRLTNEKLFFGSGTQLSVL.

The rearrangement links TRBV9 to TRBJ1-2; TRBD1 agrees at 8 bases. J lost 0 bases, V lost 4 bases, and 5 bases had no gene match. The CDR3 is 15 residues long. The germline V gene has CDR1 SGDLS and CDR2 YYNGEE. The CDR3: CASSTTTGANYGYTF. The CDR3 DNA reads TGTGCCAGCAGCACTACGACAGGGGCTAACTATGGCTACACCTTC.

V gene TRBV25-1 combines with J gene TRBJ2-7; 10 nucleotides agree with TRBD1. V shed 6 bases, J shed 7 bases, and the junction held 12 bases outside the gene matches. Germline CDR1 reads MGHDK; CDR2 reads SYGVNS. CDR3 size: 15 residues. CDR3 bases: TGTGCCAGCAGCCTCCGGACAGGGGGTCCGGGGGAGCAGTACTTC. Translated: CASSLRTGGPGEQYF.

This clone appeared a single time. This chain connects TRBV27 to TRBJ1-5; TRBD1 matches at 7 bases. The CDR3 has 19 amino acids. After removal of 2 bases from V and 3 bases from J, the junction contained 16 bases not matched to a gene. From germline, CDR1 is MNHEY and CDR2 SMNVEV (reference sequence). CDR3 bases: TGTGCCAGCAGTTTAGGGTTTTGGTCCCCCGGGACAGTCAATCAGCCCCAGCATTTT. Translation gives CASSLGFWSPGTVNQPQHF.

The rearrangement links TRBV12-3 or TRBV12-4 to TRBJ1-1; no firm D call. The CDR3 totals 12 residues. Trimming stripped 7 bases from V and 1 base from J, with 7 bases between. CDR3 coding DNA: TGTGCCAGCACCGGGAAGAACACTGAAGCTTTCTTT. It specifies CASTGKNTEAFF.

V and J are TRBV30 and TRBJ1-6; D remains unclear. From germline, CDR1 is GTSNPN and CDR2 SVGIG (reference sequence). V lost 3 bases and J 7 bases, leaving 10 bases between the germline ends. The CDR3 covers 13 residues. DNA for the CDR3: TGTGCCTGGAGGAATAGGGAGAATTCACCCCTCCACTTT. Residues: CAWRNRENSPLHF.

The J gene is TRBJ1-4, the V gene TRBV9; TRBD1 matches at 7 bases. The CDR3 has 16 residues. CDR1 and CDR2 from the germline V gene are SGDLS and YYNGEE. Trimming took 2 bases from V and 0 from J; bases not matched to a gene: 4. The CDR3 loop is CASSVRDSATNEKLFF. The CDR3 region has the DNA TGTGCCAGCAGCGTTCGGGACAGTGCAACTAATGAAAAACTGTTTTTT.

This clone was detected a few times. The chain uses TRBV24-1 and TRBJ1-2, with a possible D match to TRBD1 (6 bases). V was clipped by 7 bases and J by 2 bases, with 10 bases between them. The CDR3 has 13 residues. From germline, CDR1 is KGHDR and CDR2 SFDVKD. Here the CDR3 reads CATSAGANYGYTF. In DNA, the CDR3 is TGTGCCACCAGCGCAGGGGCAAACTATGGCTACACCTTC.